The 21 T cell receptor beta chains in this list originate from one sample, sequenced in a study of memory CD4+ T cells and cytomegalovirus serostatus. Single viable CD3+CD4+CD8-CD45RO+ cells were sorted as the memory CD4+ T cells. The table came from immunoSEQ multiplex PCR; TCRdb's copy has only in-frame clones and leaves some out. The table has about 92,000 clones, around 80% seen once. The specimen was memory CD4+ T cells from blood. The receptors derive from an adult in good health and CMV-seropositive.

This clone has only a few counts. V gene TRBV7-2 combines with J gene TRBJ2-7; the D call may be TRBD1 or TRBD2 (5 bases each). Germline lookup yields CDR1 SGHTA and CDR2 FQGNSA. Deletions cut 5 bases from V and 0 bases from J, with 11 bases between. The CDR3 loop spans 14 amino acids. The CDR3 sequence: CASSARDLSYEQYF. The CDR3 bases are TGTGCCAGCAGCGCCCGGGACCTCTCCTACGAGCAGTACTTC.

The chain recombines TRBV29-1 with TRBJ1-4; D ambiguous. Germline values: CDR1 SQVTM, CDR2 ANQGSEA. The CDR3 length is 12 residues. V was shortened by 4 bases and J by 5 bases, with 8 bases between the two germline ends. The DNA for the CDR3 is TGCAGCGTTGGGTCGGGGAATGAAAAACTGTTTTTT. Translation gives CSVGSGNEKLFF.

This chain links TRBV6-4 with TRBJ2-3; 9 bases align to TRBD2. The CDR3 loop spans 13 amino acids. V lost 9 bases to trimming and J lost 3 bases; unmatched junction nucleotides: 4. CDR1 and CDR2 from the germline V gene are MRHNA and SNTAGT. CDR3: CASRSGSTDTQYF. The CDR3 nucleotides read TGTGCCAGTCGTAGCGGGAGTACAGATACGCAGTATTTT.

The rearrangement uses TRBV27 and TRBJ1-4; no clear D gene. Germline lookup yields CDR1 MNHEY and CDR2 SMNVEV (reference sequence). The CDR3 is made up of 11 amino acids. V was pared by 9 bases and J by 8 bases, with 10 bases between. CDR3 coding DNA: TGTGCCAGTCCTTCACGCGAAAAACTGTTTTTT. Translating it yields CASPSREKLFF.

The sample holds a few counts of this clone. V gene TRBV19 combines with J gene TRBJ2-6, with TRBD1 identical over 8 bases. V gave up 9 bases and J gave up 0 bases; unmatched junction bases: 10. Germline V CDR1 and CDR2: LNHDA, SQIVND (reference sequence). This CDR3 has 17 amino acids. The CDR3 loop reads CASKRTGTVSGANVLTF. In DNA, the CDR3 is TGTGCCAGCAAAAGGACAGGGACGGTCTCTGGGGCCAACGTCCTGACTTTC.

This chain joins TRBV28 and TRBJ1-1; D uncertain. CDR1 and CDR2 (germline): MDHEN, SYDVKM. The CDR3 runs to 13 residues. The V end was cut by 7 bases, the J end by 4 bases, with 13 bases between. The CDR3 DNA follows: TGTGCCAGCAACCGGGCCAGAGCCACTGAAGCTTTCTTT. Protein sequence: CASNRARATEAFF.

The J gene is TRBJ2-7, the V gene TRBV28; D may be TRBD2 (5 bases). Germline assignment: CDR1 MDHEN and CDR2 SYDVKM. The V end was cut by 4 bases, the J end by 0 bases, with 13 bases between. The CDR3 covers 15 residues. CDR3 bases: TGTGCCAGCAGTTCCCTCACCGGGGTCTCCTACGAGCAGTACTTC. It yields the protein CASSSLTGVSYEQYF.

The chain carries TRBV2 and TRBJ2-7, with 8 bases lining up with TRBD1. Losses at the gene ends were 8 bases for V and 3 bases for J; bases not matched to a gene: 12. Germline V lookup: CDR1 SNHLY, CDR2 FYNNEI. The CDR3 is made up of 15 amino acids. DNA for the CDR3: TGTGCCAGCGGCAGAGACAGGGGTTCTTTCTACGAGCAGTACTTC. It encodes CASGRDRGSFYEQYF.

In DNA form, the CDR3 reads TGTGCCAGCAGCTTCGGGGGGATGAACGAGCAGTACTTC. Translating it yields CASSFGGMNEQYF. The V and J genes are TRBV7-2 and TRBJ2-7; 7 positions match TRBD2. Germline V gene sequence: CDR1 SGHTA, CDR2 FQGNSA. The CDR3 loop spans 13 amino acids. V shed 3 bases, J shed 5 bases, and the junction held 4 bases outside the gene matches.

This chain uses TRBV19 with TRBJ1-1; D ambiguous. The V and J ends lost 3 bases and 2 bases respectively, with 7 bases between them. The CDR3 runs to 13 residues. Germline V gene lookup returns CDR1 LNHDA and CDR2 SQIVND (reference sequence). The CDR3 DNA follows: TGTGCCAGTAGTATTAACTTCAACACTGAAGCTTTCTTT. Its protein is CASSINFNTEAFF.

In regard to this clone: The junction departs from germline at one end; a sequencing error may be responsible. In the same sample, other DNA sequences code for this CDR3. DNA of the CDR3: TGCGCCAGCAGCCAAGATCCCGGATACTTGAACACTGAAGCTTTCTTT. It translates to CASSQDPGYLNTEAFF. The rearrangement links TRBV7-3 to TRBJ1-1; D is unclear. CDR3 length: 16 amino acids. Looked up from germline, CDR1 is SGHTA and CDR2 is FQGTGA. Full variable domain (rest looked up from reference TRBV7-3 and TRBJ1-1): GAGVSQTPSNKVTEKGKYVELRCDPISGHTALYWYRQSLGQGPEFLIYFQGTGAADDSGLPNDRFFAVRPEGSVSTLKIQRTERGDSAVYLCASSQDPGYLNTEAFFGQGTRLTVV.

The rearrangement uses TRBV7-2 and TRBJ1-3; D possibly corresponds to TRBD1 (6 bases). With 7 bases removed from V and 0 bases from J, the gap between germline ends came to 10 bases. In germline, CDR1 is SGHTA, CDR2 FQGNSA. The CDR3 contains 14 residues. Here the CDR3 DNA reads TGTGCCAGCAACAGGGATTACTCTGGAAACACCATATATTTT. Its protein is CASNRDYSGNTIYF.

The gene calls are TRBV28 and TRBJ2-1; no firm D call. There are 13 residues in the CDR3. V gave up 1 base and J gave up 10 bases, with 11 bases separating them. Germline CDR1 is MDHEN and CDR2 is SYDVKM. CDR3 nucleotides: TGTGCCAGCAGTTTATTGGTAGCCAGGGAGCAGTTCTTC. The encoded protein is CASSLLVAREQFF.

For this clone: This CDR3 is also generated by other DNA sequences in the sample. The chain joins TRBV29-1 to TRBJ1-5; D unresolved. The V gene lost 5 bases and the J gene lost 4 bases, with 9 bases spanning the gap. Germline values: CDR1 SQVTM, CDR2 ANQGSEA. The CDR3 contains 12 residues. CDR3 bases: TGCAGCGTTTCGGAACCTAATCAGCCCCAGCATTTT. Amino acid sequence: CSVSEPNQPQHF.

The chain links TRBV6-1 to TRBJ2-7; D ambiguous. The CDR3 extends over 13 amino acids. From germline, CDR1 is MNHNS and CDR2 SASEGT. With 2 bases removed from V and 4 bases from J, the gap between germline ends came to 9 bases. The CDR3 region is CASSESLLYEQYF. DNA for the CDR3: TGTGCCAGCAGTGAATCCCTTTTATACGAGCAGTACTTC.

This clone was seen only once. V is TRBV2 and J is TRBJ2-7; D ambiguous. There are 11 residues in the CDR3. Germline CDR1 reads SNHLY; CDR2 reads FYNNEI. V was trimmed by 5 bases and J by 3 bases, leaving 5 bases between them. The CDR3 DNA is TGTGCCAGCAGTCCCTACTACGAGCAGTACTTC. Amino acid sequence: CASSPYYEQYF.

CDR3 region: CASSEDRVMKFF. CDR3 bases: TGTGCCAGCAGTGAAGACAGGGTTATGAAGTTCTTC. The chain couples TRBV6-1 to TRBJ2-1, with D possibly matching TRBD1 (6 bases). CDR3 length equals 12 residues. The ends were cut back, 1 base at V and 14 bases at J, with 12 bases in the middle. Per the germline V gene, CDR1 is MNHNS and CDR2 is SASEGT.

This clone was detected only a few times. The CDR3 here is CASRLEGEQFF. Written as DNA, the CDR3 is TGTGCCAGCAGACTCGAAGGTGAGCAGTTCTTC. The rearrangement joins TRBV11-2 to TRBJ2-1; D is unresolved. The CDR3 sequence is 11 residues long. V was shortened by 6 bases and J by 9 bases, with 9 bases between the two germline ends. Per germline, CDR1 SGHAT and CDR2 FQNNGV.

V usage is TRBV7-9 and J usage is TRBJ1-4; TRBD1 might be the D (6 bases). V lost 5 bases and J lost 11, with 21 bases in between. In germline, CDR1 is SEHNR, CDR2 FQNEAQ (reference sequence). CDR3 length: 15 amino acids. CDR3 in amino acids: CASSLQGNNEGKLFF. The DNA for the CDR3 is TGTGCCAGCAGCCTACAGGGTAATAATGAAGGGAAACTGTTTTTT. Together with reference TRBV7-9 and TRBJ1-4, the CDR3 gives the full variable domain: DTGVSQNPRHKITKRGQNVTFRCDPISEHNRLYWYRQTLGQGPEFLTYFQNEAQLEKSRLLSDRFSAERPKGSFSTLEIQRTEQGDSAMYLCASSLQGNNEGKLFFGSGTQLSVL.

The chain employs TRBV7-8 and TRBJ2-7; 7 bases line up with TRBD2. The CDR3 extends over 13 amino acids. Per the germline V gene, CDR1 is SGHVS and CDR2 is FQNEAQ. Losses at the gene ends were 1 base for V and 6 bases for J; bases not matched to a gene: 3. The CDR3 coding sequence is TGTGCCAGCAGCTTAGGGGGGGGATTCGAGCAGTACTTC. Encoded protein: CASSLGGGFEQYF. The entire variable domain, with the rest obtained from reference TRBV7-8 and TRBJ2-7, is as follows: GAGVSQSPRYKVAKRGQDVALRCDPISGHVSLFWYQQALGQGPEFLTYFQNEAQLDKSGLPSDRFFAERPEGSVSTLKIQRTQQEDSAVYLCASSLGGGFEQYFGPGTRLTVT.

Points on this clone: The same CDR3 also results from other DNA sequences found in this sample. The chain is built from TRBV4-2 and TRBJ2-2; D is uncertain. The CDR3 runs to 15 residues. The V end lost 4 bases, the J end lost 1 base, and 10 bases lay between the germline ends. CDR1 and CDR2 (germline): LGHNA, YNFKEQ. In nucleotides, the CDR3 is TGTGCCAGCAGCCTTCGCTCAGGGAACACCGGGGAGCTGTTTTTT. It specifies CASSLRSGNTGELFF.